This T cell receptor (beta chain) came from a study of monozygotic twins with inflammatory bowel disease. Study-wide findings and caveats: Limited power may explain why concordant and discordant twins showed no difference in repertoire similarity. No one strong IBD-associated signal or clonotype was supported.

CDR3 length: 15 residues. The V gene's germline CDR1 is PRHDT and CDR2 FYEKMQ (reference sequence). Reanalyzing the 5' RACE reads, TCRdb keeps one entry per CDR3 protein, without DNA. This sample's clone table lists roughly 160,000 distinct CDR3 sequences. In the case of this clonotype: Its antigen is still unknown.

This sequence originates from a human donor with ulcerative colitis or Crohn's disease, or a healthy co-twin of an affected twin (not recorded which). Sequenced sample: blood. The chain combines TRBV13 with TRBJ1-2. CDR3 sequence: CASSLTPKTNYGYTF. The complete variable domain, with remaining parts taken from reference TRBV13 and TRBJ1-2, reads AAGVIQSPRHLIKEKRETATLKCYPIPRHDTVYWYQQGPGQDPQFLISFYEKMQSDKGSIPDRFSAQQFSDYHSELNMSSLELGDSALYFCASSLTPKTNYGYTFGSGTRLTVV.